This entry lists 30 T cell receptor beta chains sequenced from one sample in a study of OX40 agonist ivuxolimab in advanced cancers. TCRdb's copy holds only in-frame clones and misses some; the assay was immunoSEQ multiplex PCR. The data show about 69,000 clones, approximately 80% seen once. The sequencing used CD4+ or CD8+ T cells sorted from blood, collected in a trial of the OX40 agonist ivuxolimab. Receptor source: an adult with an advanced solid tumor such as melanoma, head and neck, liver or kidney cancer.

CDR3 DNA sequence: TGTGCCAGCAGCAGACTAGCGGGTTCCTACAATGAGCAGTTCTTC. This codes for CASSRLAGSYNEQFF. The V gene is TRBV27, the J gene TRBJ2-1; 10 bases match TRBD2. The CDR3 is made up of 15 amino acids. The germline CDR1 and CDR2 sequences are MNHEY and SMNVEV (reference sequence). The junction had 3 bases not matched to a gene; V was cut back by 6 bases and J by 1 base.

This clone was recorded only once. The rearrangement links TRBV28 to TRBJ2-7; possibly TRBD1 for D (5 bases). Trimming pared 3 bases from V and 3 bases from J, leaving 12 bases between. Germline CDR1 MDHEN, CDR2 SYDVKM. The CDR3 runs to 14 residues. CDR3 sequence: CASSFPQAIYEQYF. CDR3 bases: TGTGCCAGCAGTTTCCCACAGGCAATCTACGAGCAGTACTTC.

The table lists this clone with a few counts. This chain uses TRBV28 with TRBJ2-3, with 10 bases lining up with TRBD1. The ends lost 5 bases at V and 3 bases at J; junction bases unmatched: 8. Germline-derived CDR1 and CDR2 are MDHEN and SYDVKM. The CDR3 sequence is 16 residues long. The CDR3 loop reads CASSEPGQGRTDTQYF. DNA for the CDR3: TGTGCCAGCAGTGAACCGGGACAGGGGCGAACAGATACGCAGTATTTT. Drawing the rest from reference TRBV28 and TRBJ2-3, the complete variable domain is DVKVTQSSRYLVKRTGEKVFLECVQDMDHENMFWYRQDPGLGLRLIYFSYDVKMKEKGDIPEGYSVSREKKERFSLILESASTNQTSMYLCASSEPGQGRTDTQYFGPGTRLTVL.

V and J are TRBV7-2 and TRBJ1-5; no definite D call. Trimming took off 0 bases at V and 6 bases at J, with 6 bases between the two ends. The CDR3 runs to 13 residues. Germline assignment: CDR1 SGHTA and CDR2 FQGNSA. CDR3 DNA sequence: TGTGCCAGCAGCTTAGCGCCTAGTCAGCCCCAGCATTTT. This codes for CASSLAPSQPQHF.

The V call is TRBV14, the J call TRBJ2-2; D perhaps matches TRBD2 (5 bases). The CDR3 contains 16 residues. The V end lost 4 bases, the J end lost 0 bases, and 12 bases lay between the germline ends. Germline V gives CDR1 SGHDN, CDR2 FVKESK. For the CDR3, the DNA is TGTGCCAGCAGCCCAAATAGAGGGACGAACACCGGGGAGCTGTTTTTT. Encoded protein: CASSPNRGTNTGELFF.

This chain joins TRBV2 and TRBJ2-6; no firm D call. The V end lost 1 base, the J end lost 1 base, and 8 bases lay between the germline ends. The CDR3 runs 16 residues. Germline V gene sequence: CDR1 SNHLY, CDR2 FYNNEI. The CDR3 DNA reads as TGTGCCAGCAGTGAAGGGGCCCGATCTGGGGCCAACGTCCTGACTTTC. It encodes CASSEGARSGANVLTF. Supplemented by reference TRBV2 and TRBJ2-6, the full variable domain reads EPEVTQTPSHQVTQMGQEVILRCVPISNHLYFYWYRQILGQKVEFLVSFYNNEISEKSEIFDDQFSVERPDGSNFTLKIRSTKLEDSAMYFCASSEGARSGANVLTFGAGSRLTVL.

The chain joins TRBV29-1 to TRBJ2-5; the match to TRBD1 covers 8 bases. Germline CDR1 and CDR2: SQVTM and ANQGSEA. This CDR3 is 12 amino acids long. V shed 3 bases and J 6 bases; nucleotides not matched to a gene: 3. The CDR3 spells CSVEGQVKTQYF. The CDR3 DNA reads TGCAGCGTTGAGGGACAGGTCAAGACCCAGTACTTC.

J is TRBJ1-2 and V is TRBV29-1; a possible D gene is TRBD1 (5 bases). Germline CDR1 is SQVTM and CDR2 is ANQGSEA. The CDR3 has 12 residues. Trimming left V 6 bases short and J 7 bases short, with 15 bases between. The DNA for the CDR3 is TGCAGCGTCCGTCTTGTTAGGGGTGGCTACACCTTC. It yields the protein CSVRLVRGGYTF. The entire variable domain, with the rest obtained from reference TRBV29-1 and TRBJ1-2, is as follows: SAVISQKPSRDICQRGTSLTIQCQVDSQVTMMFWYRQQPGQSLTLIATANQGSEATYESGFVIDKFPISRPNLTFSTLTVSNMSPEDSSIYLCSVRLVRGGYTFGSGTRLTVV.

The rearrangement uses TRBV5-5 and TRBJ2-3, with D perhaps assigned TRBD1 or TRBD2 (5 bases each). The CDR3 loop spans 14 amino acids. The germline gives CDR1 SGHKS, CDR2 YYEKEE (reference sequence). Trimming stripped 4 bases from V and 6 bases from J, with 15 bases between. CDR3 sequence (DNA): TGTGCCAGCAGCATGGGACCAAGCAGGGATACGCAGTATTTT. It translates to CASSMGPSRDTQYF.

The table lists this clone with a few counts. The chain combines TRBV5-1 with TRBJ2-5, with 7 positions matching TRBD1. Germline-derived CDR1 and CDR2 are SGHRS and YFSETQ. V lost 3 bases and J lost 1; bases outside the gene matches: 3. There are 14 residues in the CDR3. CDR3 nucleotide sequence: TGCGCCAGCAGCTCGGGACAGAGCCAAGAGACCCAGTACTTC. It codes for CASSSGQSQETQYF.

The table lists this clone with a count of one. The chain is built from TRBV30 and TRBJ2-1; no firm D call. In germline, CDR1 is GTSNPN, CDR2 SVGIG (reference sequence). The CDR3 extends over 15 amino acids. V lost 1 base to trimming and J lost 10 bases, with 20 bases between them. The CDR3 DNA follows: TGTGCCTGGAGTGGTTCTAACCCAGGTGCGTCCGAGCAGTTCTTC. Protein product: CAWSGSNPGASEQFF.

This clone appeared a few times. The rearrangement uses TRBV4-1 and TRBJ2-1; TRBD2 matches at 12 bases. The germline gives CDR1 MGHRA, CDR2 YSYEKL. With 6 bases clipped from V and 4 bases from J, the junction kept 10 bases outside the gene matches. The CDR3 sequence is 17 residues long. The CDR3 DNA reads as TGCGCCAGCAGTCGTCGTCCCGGGACTAGCGGGTACAATGAGCAGTTCTTC. As protein: CASSRRPGTSGYNEQFF.

This chain links TRBV2 with TRBJ1-5; TRBD1 might be the D (5 bases). V lost 1 base and J 7 bases, leaving 14 bases between the germline ends. Germline V gene lookup returns CDR1 SNHLY and CDR2 FYNNEI. CDR3 length: 15 residues. The CDR3 is CASSEGRGTGQPQHF. The CDR3 DNA is TGTGCCAGCAGTGAAGGACGAGGGACGGGGCAGCCCCAGCATTTT.

The chain joins TRBV5-1 to TRBJ1-3, with a tentative D call TRBD1 (5 bases). Trimming removed 4 bases at V and 3 bases at J, with 14 bases between. This CDR3 is built from 15 residues. Germline CDR1 reads SGHRS; CDR2 reads YFSETQ. CDR3 DNA: TGCGCCAGCAGCCAGGGAGTAAGGGATGGAAACACCATATATTTT. Residues: CASSQGVRDGNTIYF.

The chain recombines TRBV10-3 with TRBJ2-1, with unresolved D. The germline V gene has CDR1 ENHRY and CDR2 SYGVKD. The CDR3 consists of 15 residues. The V end lost 4 bases, the J end lost 5 bases, and 15 bases lay between the germline ends. For the CDR3, the DNA is TGTGCCATCAGTGGAGCTGGGGTCATGGACAATGAGCAGTTCTTC. Protein product: CAISGAGVMDNEQFF.

V usage is TRBV28 and J usage is TRBJ2-1; 7 bases match TRBD2. The CDR3 contains 15 residues. J gave up 0 bases and V 8 bases, and 7 bases lay outside the gene matches. Germline V lookup: CDR1 MDHEN, CDR2 SYDVKM. Here the CDR3 DNA reads TGTGCCAGCGGCCCTCGCGGGAGCTCCTACAATGAGCAGTTCTTC. Translated: CASGPRGSSYNEQFF.

The chain combines TRBV10-2 with TRBJ2-6; maybe TRBD1 (5 bases). Germline loops: CDR1 WSHSY, CDR2 SAAADI. The V gene lost 3 bases and the J gene lost 1 base, with 10 bases spanning the gap. CDR3 length equals 16 residues. In nucleotides, the CDR3 is TGCGCCAGCAGTGATCGTGGGGCGTCTGGGGCCAACGTCCTGACTTTC. Residues: CASSDRGASGANVLTF.

The chain couples TRBV27 to TRBJ2-5; unclear D gene. The ends were cut back, 2 bases at V and 4 bases at J, with 2 bases in the middle. Germline assignment: CDR1 MNHEY and CDR2 SMNVEV (reference sequence). The CDR3 contains 11 residues. CDR3 sequence (DNA): TGTGCCAGCAGTTTAGCAGAGACCCAGTACTTC. Protein: CASSLAETQYF.

The chain uses TRBV7-9 and TRBJ1-1; 7 bases agree with TRBD1. The CDR3 consists of 15 residues. Losses at the gene ends were 5 bases for V and 6 bases for J; bases not matched to a gene: 12. Germline V gene data show CDR1 as SEHNR and CDR2 as FQNEAQ (reference sequence). The CDR3 nucleotides are TGTGCCAGCAGCGAAGGGACAGACTCAAGGGCTGAAGCTTTCTTT. Translating gives CASSEGTDSRAEAFF.

The gene calls are TRBV15 and TRBJ2-5; 7 bases fit TRBD1. The germline V gene has CDR1 LNHNV and CDR2 YYDKDF (reference sequence). After removal of 7 bases from V and 4 bases from J, the junction contained 12 bases not matched to a gene. CDR3 length: 15 residues. The chain's CDR3 is CATTIVGTATETQYF. The CDR3 DNA reads TGTGCCACCACCATCGTCGGGACAGCAACAGAGACCCAGTACTTC.

The V and J genes are TRBV11-2 and TRBJ1-4; a possible D gene is TRBD1 (6 bases). Germline values: CDR1 SGHAT, CDR2 FQNNGV. V lost 3 bases and J 1 base, leaving 12 bases between the germline ends. This CDR3 has 16 residues. CDR3 sequence (DNA): TGTGCCAGCAGCTTTGGACAGATTATAACTAATGAAAAACTGTTTTTT. This encodes CASSFGQIITNEKLFF.

This clone has just a few counts. The rearrangement links TRBV28 to TRBJ2-4; 7 bases agree with TRBD2. The germline gives CDR1 MDHEN, CDR2 SYDVKM. With 7 bases clipped from V and 7 bases from J, the junction kept 7 bases outside the gene matches. The CDR3 runs 13 residues. The CDR3: CASNRRGGNIQYF. DNA of the CDR3: TGTGCCAGCAACCGGAGGGGAGGGAACATTCAGTACTTC.

DNA for the CDR3: TGTGCCAGCAGCACCATATCCCAAATCCGACTAGCGGGAGGGCCGGAGACCCAGTACTTC. As protein: CASSTISQIRLAGGPETQYF. The chain is built from TRBV7-7 and TRBJ2-5; 14 bases agree with TRBD2. J lost 5 bases, V lost 5 bases, and 19 bases had no gene match. Germline CDR1 SSHAT, CDR2 FNYEAQ (reference sequence). This CDR3 spans 20 amino acids.

V gene TRBV2 combines with J gene TRBJ2-7, with D possibly TRBD1 on 6 matching bases. The germline V gene encodes CDR1 SNHLY and CDR2 FYNNEI. The ends were cut back, 3 bases at V and 7 bases at J, with 19 bases in the middle. The CDR3 is made up of 15 amino acids. For the CDR3, the DNA is TGTGCCAGCAGTGACCTAACAGGGATCAAGGAGGAGCAGTACTTC. This sequence encodes CASSDLTGIKEEQYF.

With respect to this clone: Other DNA sequences within the sample encode an identical CDR3. V gene TRBV19 combines with J gene TRBJ2-1; 7 bases fit TRBD1. This CDR3 has 15 residues. The junction had 8 bases not matched to a gene; V was cut back by 5 bases and J by 4 bases. Germline-derived CDR1 and CDR2 are LNHDA and SQIVND (reference sequence). Written as DNA, the CDR3 is TGTGCCAGTAGTCGCACAGGGGTCTCTTACAATGAGCAGTTCTTC. The encoded protein is CASSRTGVSYNEQFF.

The genes are TRBV5-1 and TRBJ2-1; TRBD2 agrees at 12 bases. CDR1 is SGHRS and CDR2 is YFSETQ in the germline V gene. Trimming took 3 bases from V and 6 from J; bases not matched to a gene: 10. The CDR3 has 17 amino acids. The CDR3 region has the DNA TGCGCCAGCAGCTCCAATATTGGACTAGCGGGAATCAATGAGCAGTTCTTC. It yields the protein CASSSNIGLAGINEQFF.

V usage is TRBV20-1 and J usage is TRBJ1-2; no clear D. Between the trimmed V and J ends, which lost 6 bases and 8 bases, there was a span of 13 bases. Germline V CDR1 and CDR2: DFQATT, SNEGSKA (reference sequence). The CDR3 totals 11 residues. CDR3 sequence: CSAEKAVGYTF. DNA of the CDR3: TGCAGTGCCGAAAAAGCAGTGGGCTACACCTTC.

The sample holds a few counts of this clone. This sequence joins TRBV6-5 and TRBJ2-7; a possible D gene is TRBD1 (6 bases). The germline V gene encodes CDR1 MNHEY and CDR2 SVGAGI. V lost 5 bases and J lost 3, with 14 bases in between. The CDR3 runs 14 residues. Written as DNA, the CDR3 is TGTGCCAGCAGTGAGACAGGAACCGACTACGAGCAGTACTTC. Translation: CASSETGTDYEQYF.

This CDR3 reads CATSRDVPGLASGNTIYF. In DNA, the CDR3 is TGTGCCACCAGCAGAGATGTCCCGGGGTTGGCGTCTGGAAACACCATATATTTT. The chain joins TRBV15 to TRBJ1-3; D is unclear. The CDR3 sequence is 18 residues long. V lost 0 bases and J lost 1, with 16 bases in between. Germline-derived CDR1 and CDR2 are LNHNV and YYDKDF (reference sequence). Variable domain in full (rest from reference TRBV15 and TRBJ1-3): DAMVIQNPRYQVTQFGKPVTLSCSQTLNHNVMYWYQQKSSQAPKLLFHYYDKDFNNEADTPDNFQSRRPNTSFCFLDIRSPGLGDTAMYLCATSRDVPGLASGNTIYFGEGSWLTVV.

The chain recombines TRBV6-1 with TRBJ1-1; 7 nucleotides match TRBD1. In germline, CDR1 is MNHNS, CDR2 SASEGT. J was trimmed by 5 bases and V by 0 bases; bases with no gene match: 3. The CDR3 spans 14 residues. Written as DNA, the CDR3 is TGTGCCAGCAGTGAAGCCAGGGGGGGGACTGAAGCTTTCTTT. Residues: CASSEARGGTEAFF.